The T cell receptor beta chain described here comes from a study of neurological immune-mediated disorders. The CDR3 is 18 residues long, ends included. TCRdb passed the 5' RACE reads through MiXCR, listing each CDR3 protein once. The data contain under 70,000 distinct CDR3 sequences, approximately 3.3% of them singletons. Study-level points and caveats: Patients with HTLV-1-associated myelopathy showed the most TCR clonal expansion. Those with multiple sclerosis showed the least, falling below healthy controls. A possible signature was seen in one related-CDR3 cluster, into which phylogenetic grouping placed the repertoires of 18 of 34 multiple sclerosis patients. With the multiple sclerosis repertoire cluster, none of the clinical or MRI features showed an association.

This clonotype has ten or more counts. Antigen unknown. It is unclear where the CDR3 begins or ends on the DNA, so no DNA is shown, and the CDR3 is as TCRdb lists it. This TCR was recovered from a woman between 50 and 59 years old with multiple sclerosis. The V gene is TRBV7-5, the J gene TRBJ1-3. TRBV7-5 corresponds to a pseudogene. The sequencing input was PBMCs. CDR3 sequence: CISVSEAYNREYGNTIYF.